The 26 T cell receptor beta chains below all came from one sample that was sequenced in a study of early T cells in non-severe SARS-CoV-2 infection. TCRdb passed the 5' RACE reads through MiXCR, listing each CDR3 protein once. Among 60,000 to 75,000 distinct CDR3 sequences listed, around 10% were seen once. The starting material was whole blood, obtained at baseline. The receptors derive from an adult who was a healthcare worker with PCR-confirmed SARS-CoV-2 infection or an uninfected control (not recorded which).

There are many counts of this clonotype. This chain connects TRBV7-9 to TRBJ2-5; D might be TRBD1 (6 bases). Per the germline V gene, CDR1 is SEHNR and CDR2 is FQNEAQ (reference sequence). V lost 5 bases and J 1 base, leaving 8 bases between the germline ends. The CDR3 totals 13 residues. CDR3 in amino acids: CASSPDSQETQYF. CDR3 nucleotides: TGTGCCAGCAGCCCGGACAGCCAAGAGACCCAGTACTTC.

This clonotype was counted only a few times. This rearrangement joins TRBV27 to TRBJ2-5, with D perhaps matching TRBD1 (6 bases). The CDR3 runs to 13 residues. Looked up from germline, CDR1 is MNHEY and CDR2 is SMNVEV (reference sequence). The V gene lost 6 bases and the J gene lost 5 bases, with 13 bases spanning the gap. The CDR3 spells CASSEGVGETQYF. CDR3 coding DNA: TGTGCCAGCAGCGAGGGGGTGGGGGAGACCCAGTACTTC.

The chain carries TRBV12-3 or TRBV12-4 and TRBJ2-5; no clear D. V was cut by 4 bases and J by 2 bases, with 14 bases left in between. The length of the CDR3 is 15 residues. The CDR3 DNA sequence: TGTGCCAGCAGTTCGTCCAGACACGCACAAGAGACCCAGTACTTC. Residues: CASSSSRHAQETQYF.

This clonotype was seen a handful of times. This chain uses TRBV21-1 with TRBJ2-1; no DNA check was done on the table's D call, TRBD1. TRBV21-1 is reported as a pseudogene. The CDR3 sequence is 16 residues long. The CDR3 reads CASSKPGQAWRLEQFF. CDR3 DNA: TGTGCCAGCAGCAAACCGGGACAGGCTTGGCGATTAGAGCAGTTCTTC.

This clonotype has a count of ten or more. This chain connects TRBV7-3 to TRBJ2-6; D possibly matches TRBD1 or TRBD2 (6 bases each). The ends were cut back, 5 bases at V and 2 bases at J, with 19 bases in the middle. The CDR3 is 18 residues long. Germline V lookup: CDR1 SGHTA, CDR2 FQGTGA. The CDR3: CASSPGTGARAGANVLTF. The CDR3 region has the DNA TGTGCCAGCAGCCCGGGGACGGGGGCCCGTGCTGGGGCCAACGTCCTGACTTTC.

This clonotype was observed a handful of times. The chain uses TRBV7-2 and TRBJ2-6, with 7 positions matching TRBD1. The CDR3 loop spans 15 amino acids. The junction had 10 bases not matched to a gene; V was cut back by 10 bases and J by 4 bases. Germline values: CDR1 SGHTA, CDR2 FQGNSA. CDR3 in DNA: TGTGCCACCAGAGAACAGGGGACCGGGGCCAACGTCCTGACTTTC. This encodes CATREQGTGANVLTF.

This clonotype has only a few counts. V usage is TRBV7-9 and J usage is TRBJ2-7, with 7 bases lining up with TRBD1. V dropped 5 bases and J dropped 2; count of bases not matched to a gene: 12. Germline V lookup: CDR1 SEHNR, CDR2 FQNEAQ (reference sequence). The CDR3 sequence is 16 residues long. CDR3 in amino acids: CASSPDAGGIPYEQYF. The CDR3 region has the DNA TGTGCCAGCAGCCCAGACGCAGGGGGTATCCCCTACGAGCAGTACTTC.

This clonotype occurred a few times. The rearrangement uses TRBV7-9 and TRBJ1-6, with D unclear. This CDR3 has 14 residues. Trimming removed 8 bases from V and 4 bases from J, with 12 bases in between. The germline gives CDR1 SEHNR, CDR2 FQNEAQ (reference sequence). Here the CDR3 reads CASALEGYNSPLHF. The CDR3 bases are TGTGCCAGCGCTCTGGAGGGTTATAATTCACCCCTCCACTTT.

There are many counts of this clonotype. The J gene is TRBJ2-6, the V gene TRBV9; tentatively, D is TRBD1 or TRBD2 (5 bases each). CDR3 length: 20 amino acids. V lost 0 bases to trimming and J lost 2 bases, with 21 bases between them. The germline gives CDR1 SGDLS, CDR2 YYNGEE. Here the CDR3 reads CASSVVWGINGPTGANVLTF. CDR3 nucleotides: TGTGCCAGCAGCGTAGTATGGGGGATAAACGGTCCGACTGGGGCCAACGTCCTGACTTTC. The variable domain in full, with the rest retrieved from reference TRBV9 and TRBJ2-6, is DSGVTQTPKHLITATGQRVTLRCSPRSGDLSVYWYQQSLDQGLQFLIQYYNGEERAKGNILERFSAQQFPDLHSELNLSSLELGDSALYFCASSVVWGINGPTGANVLTFGAGSRLTVL.

This sequence joins TRBV7-2 and TRBJ2-4; the D is unclear. Trimming shortened V by 1 base and J by 0 bases, and 10 bases separated the two germline ends. This CDR3 comprises 16 residues. The V gene's germline CDR1 is SGHTA and CDR2 FQGNSA. The CDR3 coding sequence is TGTGCCAGCAGCTTAGTACAGCTCCCAGCCAAAAACATTCAGTACTTC. Translation: CASSLVQLPAKNIQYF.

Turning to this clonotype: Likely a read error: the CDR3 ends without its conserved phenylalanine or tryptophan. This chain joins TRBV20-1 and TRBJ2-3, with D uncertain. The ends were cut back, 1 base at V and 2 bases at J, with 10 bases in the middle. Germline lookup yields CDR1 DFQATT and CDR2 SNEGSKA (reference sequence). CDR3 size: 14 residues. CDR3 in DNA: TGCAGTGCTAGAGCAGAACTGTTCACAGATACGCAGTATTCT. Amino acids: CSARAELFTDTQYS.

This chain links TRBV20-1 with TRBJ2-1; 9 bases line up with TRBD1. The CDR3 totals 14 residues. The V gene end was trimmed by 5 bases and the J gene end by 6 bases; junction bases not matched to a gene: 8. Germline loops: CDR1 DFQATT, CDR2 SNEGSKA (reference sequence). The CDR3 sequence: CSAARQGVGNEQFF. Written as DNA, the CDR3 is TGCAGTGCTGCTAGACAGGGGGTAGGCAATGAGCAGTTCTTC.

The chain is built from TRBV5-1 and TRBJ2-1; 12 nucleotides agree with TRBD1. The CDR3 runs 16 residues. V shed 4 bases and J 3 bases; nucleotides not matched to a gene: 5. Germline V gene sequence: CDR1 SGHRS, CDR2 YFSETQ. CDR3 amino acids: CASSPGQGAIYNEQFF. The CDR3 region has the DNA TGCGCCAGCAGCCCGGGACAGGGGGCAATCTACAATGAGCAGTTCTTC.

This clonotype was recorded a few times. The rearrangement links TRBV12-3 or TRBV12-4 to TRBJ1-2; unclear D gene. V lost 2 bases to trimming and J lost 6 bases, with 10 bases between them. CDR3 length equals 13 residues. The CDR3 spells CASSLRPGDGYTF. The CDR3, as DNA: TGTGCCAGCAGTTTAAGGCCAGGAGATGGCTACACCTTC.

This clonotype has at least ten counts. The chain links TRBV20-1 to TRBJ2-3; D unresolved. The CDR3 contains 10 residues. V lost 5 bases to trimming and J lost 6 bases, with 6 bases between them. The germline CDR1 and CDR2 sequences are DFQATT and SNEGSKA (reference sequence). In DNA form, the CDR3 reads TGCAGTGCTTCATTCGATACGCAGTATTTT. Its protein is CSASFDTQYF.

This clonotype has only a few counts. For the CDR3, the DNA is TGCGCCAGCAGCTTGGGCTCAGGAGCCACAGATACGCAGTATTTT. Translated, it gives CASSLGSGATDTQYF. V gene TRBV5-1 combines with J gene TRBJ2-3, with D unclear. The V and J ends lost 0 bases and 2 bases respectively, with 10 bases between them. The CDR3 length is 15 residues. Germline V lookup: CDR1 SGHRS, CDR2 YFSETQ.

This clonotype has at least ten counts. This chain uses TRBV5-1 with TRBJ1-5, with 7 bases lining up with TRBD1. The ends lost 4 bases at V and 7 bases at J; junction bases unmatched: 8. The CDR3 consists of 14 residues. CDR1 is SGHRS, CDR2 YFSETQ, per germline. The CDR3 protein is CASSLTGPGQPQHF. The CDR3 nucleotides are TGCGCCAGCAGCCTGACAGGGCCCGGACAGCCCCAGCATTTT.

This chain uses TRBV5-5 with TRBJ1-1; D possibly corresponds to TRBD1 (6 bases). V gave up 6 bases and J gave up 4 bases, with 13 bases separating them. Germline values: CDR1 SGHKS, CDR2 YYEKEE (reference sequence). This CDR3 is built from 13 residues. The CDR3 is CASTRDRSTEAFF. CDR3 bases: TGTGCCAGCACCCGTGACAGGAGCACTGAAGCTTTCTTT.

This clonotype was seen more than once but under ten times. The chain combines TRBV2 with TRBJ2-6, with no clear D. The CDR3 extends over 15 amino acids. Between the trimmed V and J ends, which lost 2 bases and 1 base, there was a span of 6 bases. CDR1 is SNHLY, CDR2 FYNNEI, per germline. CDR3 bases: TGTGCCAGCAGTGAAAGCCTATCTGGGGCCAACGTCCTGACTTTC. Translated, it gives CASSESLSGANVLTF.

This clonotype was seen at least ten times. The chain joins TRBV6-2 or TRBV6-3 to TRBJ2-7; the D gene is possibly TRBD1 (5 bases). Trimming pared 7 bases from V and 2 bases from J, leaving 9 bases between. The CDR3 extends over 12 amino acids. Germline CDR1 and CDR2: MNHEY and SVGEGT. CDR3 sequence (DNA): TGTGCCAGCAAGGGGCGGACCTACGAGCAGTACTTC. Translation: CASKGRTYEQYF.

The table lists this clonotype with many counts. The V gene is TRBV19, the J gene TRBJ2-7, with unresolved D. The germline gives CDR1 LNHDA, CDR2 SQIVND (reference sequence). There are 14 residues in the CDR3. Deletions cut 1 base from V and 3 bases from J, with 10 bases between. DNA for the CDR3: TGTGCCAGTAGTATAGCTCTGGGAATCTACGAGCAGTACTTC. Amino acid sequence: CASSIALGIYEQYF.

V and J are TRBV6-4 and TRBJ1-2; TRBD1 agrees at 7 bases. The CDR3 consists of 12 residues. Germline assignment: CDR1 MRHNA and CDR2 SNTAGT. With V trimmed by 10 bases and J by 5 bases, 7 bases remained unmatched. The CDR3 DNA is TGTGCCACTAAAGACAGGGATTATGGCTACACCTTC. Its translation: CATKDRDYGYTF.

In its sample, this clonotype was seen a few times. The chain employs TRBV3-1 and TRBJ2-1, with 8 bases lining up with TRBD2. Looked up from germline, CDR1 is LGHDT and CDR2 is YNNKEL (reference sequence). The CDR3 consists of 15 residues. With V trimmed by 1 base and J by 6 bases, 5 bases remained unmatched. DNA of the CDR3: TGTGCCAGCAGCCAAGGAGCGGGAGAATCCAATGAGCAGTTCTTC. Its protein is CASSQGAGESNEQFF.

This clonotype was seen a few times. The chain recombines TRBV29-1 with TRBJ2-1; 7 bases line up with TRBD2. Germline CDR1 reads SQVTM; CDR2 reads ANQGSEA. The CDR3 runs to 13 residues. V was clipped by 5 bases and J by 7 bases; unmatched bases: 8. CDR3 sequence: CSVSSGGGNEQFF. Written as DNA, the CDR3 is TGCAGCGTTAGCTCCGGGGGAGGGAATGAGCAGTTCTTC.

There are many counts of this clonotype. The chain recombines TRBV10-3 with TRBJ1-5; possibly TRBD1 for D (5 bases). The germline V gene has CDR1 ENHRY and CDR2 SYGVKD. V was pared by 2 bases and J by 6 bases, with 11 bases between. The CDR3 loop spans 14 amino acids. CDR3 residues: CAISEGAARQPQHF. CDR3 in DNA: TGTGCCATCAGTGAGGGGGCAGCGCGTCAGCCCCAGCATTTT.

Only a few counts were recorded for this clonotype. This chain links TRBV6-2 or TRBV6-3 with TRBJ2-7; weak D call: TRBD2 (6 bases). Germline CDR1 MNHEY, CDR2 SVGEGT. The CDR3 totals 12 residues. Trimming took 5 bases from V and 5 from J, leaving 10 bases between them. CDR3 in DNA: TGTGCCAGCAGTGCGGGACTCCACGAGCAGTACTTC. Its translation: CASSAGLHEQYF.